The clone carrying this T cell receptor (beta chain) has just a few counts. The antigen is undetermined. The record originates from a study of blood T cells in healthy people across ages. Study results and limitations: It was held that diversity estimates obtained from one million T cells represented underestimates.

Trimming cost V 0 bases and J 1 base, with 10 bases left between them. The CDR3 has 16 amino acids. In germline, CDR1 is MGHRA, CDR2 YSYEKL. Through a sample-barcoded 5' primer and a J-beta primer mix, a second PCR was run for roughly 6 to 11 cycles. TCRdb reprocessed the 5' RACE reads via MiXCR and lists one record per CDR3 protein. The top ten hold about 4% of the sample, which has 1,500,000 or so distinct CDR3 sequences, 35% to 45% seen once. Sequencing was done on a sample of blood. The receptor was derived from a woman between 18 and 30 years old in good health. The chain carries TRBV4-1 and TRBJ1-5; the D gene is possibly TRBD1 (5 bases). The CDR3 region is CASSQDGRGSNQPQHF. The DNA for the CDR3 is TGCGCCAGCAGCCAAGATGGGAGGGGAAGCAATCAGCCCCAGCATTTT.